This T cell receptor (beta chain) came from a study of technical replicates of blood from several donors. This clone came up once. This table comes from immunoSEQ multiplex PCR, and its TCRdb copy is limited to in-frame clones, with some not included. The table has about 74,000 clones, approximately 89% seen once. This CDR3 contains 14 residues. CDR1 is SGHRS, CDR2 YFSETQ, per germline. V trimming: 6 bases; J trimming: 3 bases; junction bases outside the gene matches: 6. Sequencing used T cells isolated from PBMCs. The V and J genes are TRBV5-1 and TRBJ2-7; 10 bases line up with TRBD1. The clonotype originates from a human donor in good health. The CDR3: CASKAGTGVYEQYF. CDR3 coding DNA: TGCGCCAGCAAAGCCGGGACAGGGGTCTACGAGCAGTACTTC. The full variable domain, in which reference TRBV5-1 and TRBJ2-7 provide the parts outside the CDR3, is KAGVTQTPRYLIKTRGQQVTLSCSPISGHRSVSWYQQTPGQGLQFLFEYFSETQRNKGNFPGRFSGRQFSNSRSEMNVSTLELGDSALYLCASKAGTGVYEQYFGPGTRLTVT.